This TCR beta chain originates from a study of blood T cell repertoires in COVID-19. The overall study: There were acute and convalescent COVID-19 samples, and they came from the United States, Italy and Spain. T cells, B-cell-depleted T cells, or PBMCs supplied cDNA or gDNA.

Original methodology: Amplification of reference gene primers provided the estimated nucleated cell counts. Assay used: immunoSEQ multiplex PCR; TCRdb lists only in-frame clones, some missing. The DNA was the basis for D and trimming; V, J and clone size are from that table. The sample carries around 80,000 clones, roughly 89% recorded once. The CDR3 extends over 13 amino acids. V lost 4 bases and J lost 4; bases outside the gene matches: 5. The V gene's germline CDR1 is SQVTM and CDR2 ANQGSEA. The receptor was isolated from a man aged 60 to 69 with acute or convalescent COVID-19. The V gene is TRBV29-1, the J gene TRBJ2-5; 8 positions agree with TRBD1. Sequenced input: peripheral blood. The CDR3 nucleotides are TGCAGCGTTGGACAGGGGTCTGCAGAGACCCAGTACTTC. Protein product: CSVGQGSAETQYF.